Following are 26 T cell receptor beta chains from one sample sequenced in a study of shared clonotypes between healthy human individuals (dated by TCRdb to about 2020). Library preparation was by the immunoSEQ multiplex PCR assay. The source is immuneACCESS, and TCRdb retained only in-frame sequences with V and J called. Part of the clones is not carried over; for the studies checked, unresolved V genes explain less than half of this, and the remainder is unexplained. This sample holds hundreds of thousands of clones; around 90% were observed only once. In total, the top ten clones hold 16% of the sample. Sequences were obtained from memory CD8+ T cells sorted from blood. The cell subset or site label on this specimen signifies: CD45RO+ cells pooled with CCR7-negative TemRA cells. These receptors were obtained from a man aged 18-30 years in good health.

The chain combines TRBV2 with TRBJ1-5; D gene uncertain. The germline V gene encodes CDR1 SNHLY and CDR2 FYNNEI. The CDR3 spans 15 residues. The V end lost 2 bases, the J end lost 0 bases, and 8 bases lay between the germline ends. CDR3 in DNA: TGTGCCAGCAGTGAATGGCAGGTTAGCAATCAGCCCCAGCATTTT. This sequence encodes CASSEWQVSNQPQHF.

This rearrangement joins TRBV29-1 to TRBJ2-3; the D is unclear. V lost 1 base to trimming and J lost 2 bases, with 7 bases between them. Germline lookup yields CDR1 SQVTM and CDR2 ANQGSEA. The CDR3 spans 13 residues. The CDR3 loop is CSVEGPFTDTQYF. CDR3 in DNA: TGCAGCGTTGAAGGCCCTTTCACAGATACGCAGTATTTT.

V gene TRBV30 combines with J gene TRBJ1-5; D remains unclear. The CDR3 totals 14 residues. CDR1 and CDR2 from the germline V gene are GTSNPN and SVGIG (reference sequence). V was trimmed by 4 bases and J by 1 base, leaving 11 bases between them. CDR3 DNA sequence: TGTGCCTGGACCTGGTCCCCCAGCAATCAGCCCCAGCATTTT. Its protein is CAWTWSPSNQPQHF.

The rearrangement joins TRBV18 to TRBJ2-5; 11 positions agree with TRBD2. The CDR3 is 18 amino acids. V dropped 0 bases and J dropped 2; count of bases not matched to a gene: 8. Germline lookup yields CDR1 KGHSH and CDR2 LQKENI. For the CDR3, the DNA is TGTGCCAGCTCACCACCCGGTCTAGCGGGAGGCCCTCAAGAGACCCAGTACTTC. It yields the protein CASSPPGLAGGPQETQYF. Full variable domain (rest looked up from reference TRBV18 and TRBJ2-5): NAGVMQNPRHLVRRRGQEARLRCSPMKGHSHVYWYRQLPEEGLKFMVYLQKENIIDESGMPKERFSAEFPKEGPSILRIQQVVRGDSAAYFCASSPPGLAGGPQETQYFGPGTRLLVL.

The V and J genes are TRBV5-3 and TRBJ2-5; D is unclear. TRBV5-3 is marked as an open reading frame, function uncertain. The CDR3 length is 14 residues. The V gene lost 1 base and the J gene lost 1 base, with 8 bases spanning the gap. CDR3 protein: CARSLKGSQETQYF. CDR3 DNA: TGTGCCAGAAGCTTGAAGGGCAGCCAAGAGACCCAGTACTTC.

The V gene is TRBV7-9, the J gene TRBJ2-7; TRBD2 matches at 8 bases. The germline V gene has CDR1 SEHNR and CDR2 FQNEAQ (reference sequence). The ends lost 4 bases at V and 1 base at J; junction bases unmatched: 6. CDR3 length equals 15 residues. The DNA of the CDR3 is TGTGCCAGCAGCTCCCTTTCGGGGGGGTCCTACGAGCAGTACTTC. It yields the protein CASSSLSGGSYEQYF. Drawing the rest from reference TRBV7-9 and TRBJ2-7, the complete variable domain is DTGVSQNPRHKITKRGQNVTFRCDPISEHNRLYWYRQTLGQGPEFLTYFQNEAQLEKSRLLSDRFSAERPKGSFSTLEIQRTEQGDSAMYLCASSSLSGGSYEQYFGPGTRLTVT.

The CDR3 reads CASSLGGQANEKLFF. The CDR3 DNA reads as TGTGCCAGCAGCTTAGGCGGACAGGCTAATGAAAAACTGTTTTTT. The rearrangement uses TRBV7-9 and TRBJ1-4; 7 bases agree with TRBD1. The CDR3 consists of 15 residues. Germline loops: CDR1 SEHNR, CDR2 FQNEAQ (reference sequence). Losses at the gene ends were 1 base for V and 3 bases for J; bases not matched to a gene: 2.

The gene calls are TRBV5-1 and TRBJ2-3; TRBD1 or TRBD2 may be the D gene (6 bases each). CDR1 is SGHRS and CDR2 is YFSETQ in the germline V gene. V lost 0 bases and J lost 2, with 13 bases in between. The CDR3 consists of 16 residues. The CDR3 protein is CASSLDGGRYTDTQYF. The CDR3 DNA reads TGCGCCAGCAGCTTGGACGGGGGCCGTTACACAGATACGCAGTATTTT.

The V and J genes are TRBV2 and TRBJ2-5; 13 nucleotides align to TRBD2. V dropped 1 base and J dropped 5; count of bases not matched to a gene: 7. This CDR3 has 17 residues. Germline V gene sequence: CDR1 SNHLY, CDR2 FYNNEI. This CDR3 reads CASSEGTSGSGGETQYF. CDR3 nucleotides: TGTGCCAGCAGTGAAGGGACTAGCGGGAGTGGGGGGGAGACCCAGTACTTC.

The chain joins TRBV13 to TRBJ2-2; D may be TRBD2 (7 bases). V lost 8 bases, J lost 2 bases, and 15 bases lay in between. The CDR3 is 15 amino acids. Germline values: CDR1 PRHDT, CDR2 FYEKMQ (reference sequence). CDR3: CASDSGGGNTGELFF. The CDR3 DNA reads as TGTGCCAGCGATTCGGGCGGGGGCAACACCGGGGAGCTGTTTTTT.

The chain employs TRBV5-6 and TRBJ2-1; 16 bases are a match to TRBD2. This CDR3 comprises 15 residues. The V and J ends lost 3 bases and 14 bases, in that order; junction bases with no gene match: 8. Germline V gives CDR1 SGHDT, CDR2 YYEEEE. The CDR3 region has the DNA TGTGCCAGCAGCTGGCCGGGACTAGCGGGAGGGGCGGAGTTCTTC. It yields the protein CASSWPGLAGGAEFF.

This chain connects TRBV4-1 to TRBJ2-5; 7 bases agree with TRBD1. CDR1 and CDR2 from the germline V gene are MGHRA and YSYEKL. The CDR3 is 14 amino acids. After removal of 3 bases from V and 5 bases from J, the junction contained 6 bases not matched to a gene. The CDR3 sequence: CASSHGQVMETQYF. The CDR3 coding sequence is TGCGCCAGCAGCCATGGACAGGTTATGGAGACCCAGTACTTC.

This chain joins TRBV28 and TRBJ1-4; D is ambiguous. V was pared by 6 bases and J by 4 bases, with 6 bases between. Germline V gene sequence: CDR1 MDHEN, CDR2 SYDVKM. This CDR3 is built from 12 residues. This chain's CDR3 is CASSADNEKLFF. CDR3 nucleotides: TGTGCCAGCAGCGCCGATAATGAAAAACTGTTTTTT.

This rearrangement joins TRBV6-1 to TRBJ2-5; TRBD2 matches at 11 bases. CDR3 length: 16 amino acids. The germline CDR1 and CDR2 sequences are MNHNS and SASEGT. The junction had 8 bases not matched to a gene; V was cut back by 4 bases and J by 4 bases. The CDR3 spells CASSAGLAGMGETQYF. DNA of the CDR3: TGTGCCAGCAGTGCAGGACTAGCGGGTATGGGAGAGACCCAGTACTTC.

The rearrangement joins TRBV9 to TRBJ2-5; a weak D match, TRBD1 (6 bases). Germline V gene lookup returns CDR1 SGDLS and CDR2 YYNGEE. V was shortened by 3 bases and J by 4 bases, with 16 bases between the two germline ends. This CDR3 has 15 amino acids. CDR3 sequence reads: CASSGQDKIGETQYF. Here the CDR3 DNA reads TGTGCCAGCAGCGGACAGGACAAAATCGGAGAGACCCAGTACTTC. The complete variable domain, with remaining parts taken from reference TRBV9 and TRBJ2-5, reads DSGVTQTPKHLITATGQRVTLRCSPRSGDLSVYWYQQSLDQGLQFLIQYYNGEERAKGNILERFSAQQFPDLHSELNLSSLELGDSALYFCASSGQDKIGETQYFGPGTRLLVL.

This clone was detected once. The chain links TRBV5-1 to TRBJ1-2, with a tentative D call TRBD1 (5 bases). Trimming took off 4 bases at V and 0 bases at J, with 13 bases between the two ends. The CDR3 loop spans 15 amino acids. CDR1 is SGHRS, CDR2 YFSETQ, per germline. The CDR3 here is CASSLGTEANYGYTF. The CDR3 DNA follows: TGCGCCAGCAGCCTCGGGACGGAAGCTAACTATGGCTACACCTTC.

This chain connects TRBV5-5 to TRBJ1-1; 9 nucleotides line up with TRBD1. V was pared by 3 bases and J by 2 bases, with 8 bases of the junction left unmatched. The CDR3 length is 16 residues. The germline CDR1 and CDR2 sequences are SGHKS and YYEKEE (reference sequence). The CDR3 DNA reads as TGTGCCAGCAGCTGGGACAGGGAAGGGACAAACACTGAAGCTTTCTTT. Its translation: CASSWDREGTNTEAFF.

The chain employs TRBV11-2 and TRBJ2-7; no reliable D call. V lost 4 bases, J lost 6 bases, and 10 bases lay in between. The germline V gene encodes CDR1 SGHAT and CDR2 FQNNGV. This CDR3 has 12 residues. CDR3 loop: CASSYPETEQYF. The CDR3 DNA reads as TGTGCCAGCAGCTACCCCGAGACCGAGCAGTACTTC.

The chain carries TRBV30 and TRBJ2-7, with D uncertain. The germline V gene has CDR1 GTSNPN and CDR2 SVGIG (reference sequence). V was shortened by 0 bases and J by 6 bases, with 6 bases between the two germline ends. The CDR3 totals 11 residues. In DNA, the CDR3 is TGTGCCTGGAGTGTCGGTGGCGAGCAGTACTTC. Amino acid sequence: CAWSVGGEQYF.

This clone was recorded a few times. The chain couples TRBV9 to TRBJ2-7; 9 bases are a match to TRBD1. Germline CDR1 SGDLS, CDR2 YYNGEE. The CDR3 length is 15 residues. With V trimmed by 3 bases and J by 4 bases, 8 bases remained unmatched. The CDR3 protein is CASSEGGGQGYEQYF. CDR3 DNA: TGTGCCAGCAGCGAGGGAGGGGGACAGGGATACGAGCAGTACTTC. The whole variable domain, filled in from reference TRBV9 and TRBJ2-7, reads DSGVTQTPKHLITATGQRVTLRCSPRSGDLSVYWYQQSLDQGLQFLIQYYNGEERAKGNILERFSAQQFPDLHSELNLSSLELGDSALYFCASSEGGGQGYEQYFGPGTRLTVT.

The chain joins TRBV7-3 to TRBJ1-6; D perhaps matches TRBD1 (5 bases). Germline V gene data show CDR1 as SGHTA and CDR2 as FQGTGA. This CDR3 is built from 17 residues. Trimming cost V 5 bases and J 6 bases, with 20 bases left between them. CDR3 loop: CASSPIDGGASNSPLHF. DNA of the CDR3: TGTGCCAGCAGCCCTATCGACGGAGGGGCCTCTAATTCACCCCTCCACTTT.

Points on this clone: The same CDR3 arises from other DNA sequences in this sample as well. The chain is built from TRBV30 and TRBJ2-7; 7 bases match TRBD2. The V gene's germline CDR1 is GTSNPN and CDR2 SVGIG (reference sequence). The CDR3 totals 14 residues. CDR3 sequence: CAWGGEQAPYEQYF. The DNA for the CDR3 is TGTGCTTGGGGGGGGGAGCAAGCACCCTACGAGCAGTACTTC.

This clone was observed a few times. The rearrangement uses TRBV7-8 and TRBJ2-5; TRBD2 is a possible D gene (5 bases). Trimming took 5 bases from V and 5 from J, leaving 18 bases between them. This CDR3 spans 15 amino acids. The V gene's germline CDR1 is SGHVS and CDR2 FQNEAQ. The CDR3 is CASSPSWERAETQYF. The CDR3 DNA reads TGTGCCAGCAGCCCGTCCTGGGAGAGGGCGGAGACCCAGTACTTC.

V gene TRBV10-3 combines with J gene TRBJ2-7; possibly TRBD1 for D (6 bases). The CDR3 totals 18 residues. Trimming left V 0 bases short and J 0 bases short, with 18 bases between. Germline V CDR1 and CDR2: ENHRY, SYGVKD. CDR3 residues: CAISESDLGAETSYEQYF. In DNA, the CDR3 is TGTGCCATCAGTGAGTCGGATCTGGGGGCGGAAACCTCCTACGAGCAGTACTTC.

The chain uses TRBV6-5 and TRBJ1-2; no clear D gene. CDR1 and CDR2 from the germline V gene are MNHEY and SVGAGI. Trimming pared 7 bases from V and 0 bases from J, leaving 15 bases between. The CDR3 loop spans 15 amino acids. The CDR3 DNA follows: TGTGCCAGCACCTCCCCGAGGGAAGCTAACTATGGCTACACCTTC. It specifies CASTSPREANYGYTF.

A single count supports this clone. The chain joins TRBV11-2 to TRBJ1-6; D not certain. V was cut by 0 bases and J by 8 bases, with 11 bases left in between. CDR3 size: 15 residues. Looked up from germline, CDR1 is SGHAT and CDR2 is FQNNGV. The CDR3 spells CASSLEVPADSPLHF. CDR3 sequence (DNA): TGTGCCAGCAGCTTAGAGGTACCAGCTGATTCACCCCTCCACTTT.